The T cell receptor (beta chain) under discussion was sequenced for a study of shared clonotypes between healthy human individuals. About the research overall: CD4 naive cells filled three plates per donor, CD4 memory three, CD8 naive two and CD8 memory one. Study-wide findings and caveats: Naive CD4 clonotype sharing across a few donors was about 5%. Few donors limited the genetic and exposure-history diversity represented. The expectation was that sequencing depth would affect clonotype sharing among donors.

The germline V gene encodes CDR1 SGHVS and CDR2 FQNEAQ. The CDR3 consists of 15 residues. With 4 bases clipped from V and 4 bases from J, the junction kept 6 bases outside the gene matches. Concerning this clone: What it binds is not known.

This table comes from immunoSEQ multiplex PCR, and its TCRdb copy is limited to in-frame clones, with some not included. The sample lists about 680,000 clones; less than 80% were seen once. Sequenced sample: memory CD4+ T cells sorted from blood. Regarding subset: CD45RA-negative fraction. This clonotype was sampled from a woman in her twenties or thirties in good health. The V call is TRBV7-8, the J call TRBJ2-7, with 11 positions matching TRBD1. CDR3 nucleotides: TGTGCCAGCAGCTCTAGGACAGGGGGCGGATACGAGCAGTACTTC. Its translation is CASSSRTGGGYEQYF.